The 31 T cell receptor beta chains below were found in one sample sequenced in a study of blood T cell repertoires in COVID-19 (dated by TCRdb to 2018 to 2020). The library was obtained by the immunoSEQ multiplex PCR assay. TCRdb retrieved this table from immuneACCESS and kept in-frame rearrangements only. Not all clones are present; in checked studies, unresolved V genes account for under half, and no reason is known for the remainder. In this sample the table shows under 350,000 clones, about 88% of which occur a single time. The biggest ten clones account for less than 4.5% of the sample. Source material: peripheral blood. These receptors were collected from a man aged 18 to 30 with active or convalescent COVID-19.

V usage is TRBV6-2 or TRBV6-3 and J usage is TRBJ1-5, with D maybe TRBD1 (5 bases). V lost 5 bases, J lost 0 bases, and 8 bases lay in between. The CDR3 runs to 14 residues. The germline V gene has CDR1 MNHEY and CDR2 SVGEGT. Written as DNA, the CDR3 is TGTGCCAGCAGTCCAGGGAATAGCAATCAGCCCCAGCATTTT. It is translated as CASSPGNSNQPQHF.

The chain combines TRBV7-3 with TRBJ2-7; possibly TRBD2 for D (6 bases). Trimming removed 4 bases at V and 5 bases at J, with 18 bases between. The CDR3 consists of 15 residues. CDR1 is SGHTA, CDR2 FQGTGA, per germline. CDR3 in amino acids: CASSSAPGLPHEQYF. The CDR3 nucleotides read TGTGCCAGCAGCTCCGCTCCGGGACTGCCGCACGAGCAGTACTTC.

The genes are TRBV30 and TRBJ2-5; 11 bases are shared with TRBD2. The V gene's germline CDR1 is GTSNPN and CDR2 SVGIG (reference sequence). The CDR3 spans 12 residues. With V trimmed by 3 bases and J by 9 bases, 3 bases remained unmatched. CDR3 protein: CAWRLAGGPQYF. CDR3 nucleotide sequence: TGTGCCTGGAGGTTAGCGGGAGGGCCCCAGTACTTC.

The CDR3 here is CASRSAGQGMSPLHF. CDR3 DNA sequence: TGTGCCAGCAGGTCTGCGGGACAGGGAATGTCACCCCTCCACTTT. The chain uses TRBV6-5 and TRBJ1-6; 9 nucleotides align to TRBD1. Germline values: CDR1 MNHEY, CDR2 SVGAGI. This CDR3 contains 15 residues. V shed 6 bases, J shed 10 bases, and the junction held 10 bases outside the gene matches.

The genes are TRBV3-1 (or the pseudogene TRBV3-2) and TRBJ2-5; perhaps TRBD1 as D (6 bases). The CDR3 runs to 14 residues. CDR1 LGHDT and CDR2 YNNKEL come from the germline V gene (reference sequence). Trimming removed 8 bases from V and 5 bases from J, with 18 bases in between. The CDR3 nucleotides read TGTGCCAGCCGGGGCAGGGGCGGCCGGGAGACCCAGTACTTC. Amino acids: CASRGRGGRETQYF.

The J gene is TRBJ1-1, the V gene TRBV21-1; the tabulated D call, TRBD1, remains unverified against the DNA. TRBV21-1 is given as a pseudogene. This CDR3 is 14 amino acids long. CDR3 region: CASSKAQMNTEAFF. The CDR3 DNA sequence: TGTGCCAGCAGCAAAGCTCAAATGAACACTGAAGCTTTCTTT.

This chain links TRBV29-1 with TRBJ2-7; perhaps TRBD1 as D (6 bases). The V gene lost 1 base and the J gene lost 2 bases, with 6 bases spanning the gap. This CDR3 contains 12 residues. CDR1 and CDR2 (germline): SQVTM, ANQGSEA. DNA for the CDR3: TGCAGCGTTGAAGGACAGGCCTACGAGCAGTACTTC. Its translation: CSVEGQAYEQYF.

V and J are TRBV27 and TRBJ2-5; the D gene is possibly TRBD1 (5 bases). This CDR3 has 13 amino acids. CDR1 MNHEY and CDR2 SMNVEV come from the germline V gene (reference sequence). Trimming took off 6 bases at V and 1 base at J, with 9 bases between the two ends. The CDR3 nucleotides read TGTGCCAGCAGGGACAACCCCCAAGAGACCCAGTACTTC. Translating it yields CASRDNPQETQYF.

The chain carries TRBV15 and TRBJ1-2, with 8 bases lining up with TRBD1. Germline V CDR1 and CDR2: LNHNV, YYDKDF (reference sequence). This CDR3 region has 15 residues. The V and J ends lost 0 bases and 8 bases, in that order; junction bases with no gene match: 8. The CDR3 here is CATSRDLQGASGYTF. Written as DNA, the CDR3 is TGTGCCACCAGCAGAGATCTCCAGGGGGCCAGCGGCTACACCTTC.

In its sample, this clone was seen a few times. This chain connects TRBV7-9 to TRBJ1-4; perhaps TRBD1 as D (6 bases). The J call could be wrong; TRBJ2-2 is a better fit for the DNA end. This CDR3 contains 18 residues. Germline V gene lookup returns CDR1 SEHNR and CDR2 FQNEAQ (reference sequence). CDR3 sequence reads: CASSPGSGAFGGQGELFF. DNA of the CDR3: TGTGCCAGCAGCCCCGGCTCAGGGGCTTTTGGGGGACAAGGGGAGCTGTTTTTT.

The chain is built from TRBV5-1 and TRBJ2-7, with 9 bases identical to TRBD1. Unmatched junction bases numbered 4, after V lost 3 bases and J lost 6 bases. Germline V lookup: CDR1 SGHRS, CDR2 YFSETQ. CDR3 length: 13 amino acids. The CDR3 sequence: CASSSGQGVEQYF. The CDR3 DNA reads as TGCGCCAGCAGCTCGGGACAGGGAGTCGAGCAGTACTTC. Full variable domain (outside the CDR3, taken from reference TRBV5-1 and TRBJ2-7): KAGVTQTPRYLIKTRGQQVTLSCSPISGHRSVSWYQQTPGQGLQFLFEYFSETQRNKGNFPGRFSGRQFSNSRSEMNVSTLELGDSALYLCASSSGQGVEQYFGPGTRLTVT.

The gene calls are TRBV19 and TRBJ1-2, with D possibly TRBD1 on 6 matching bases. V shed 10 bases and J shed 4 bases, with 25 bases lying between them. The germline gives CDR1 LNHDA, CDR2 SQIVND (reference sequence). The CDR3 covers 16 residues. CDR3 protein: CAKKPPGDAPTYGYTF. For the CDR3, the DNA is TGTGCCAAAAAACCCCCAGGGGATGCGCCCACCTATGGCTACACCTTC.

The chain joins TRBV6-6 to TRBJ2-4, with 10 bases identical to TRBD1. V was pared by 7 bases and J by 8 bases, with 11 bases of the junction left unmatched. Germline V CDR1 and CDR2: MNHNY, SVGAGI (reference sequence). The CDR3 consists of 15 residues. CDR3 in amino acids: CASTLRGQGTDIQYF. Written as DNA, the CDR3 is TGTGCCAGCACCTTGAGGGGACAGGGGACCGACATTCAGTACTTC.

V is TRBV12-3 or TRBV12-4 and J is TRBJ2-5; TRBD2 agrees at 7 bases. The V and J ends lost 8 bases and 5 bases, in that order; junction bases with no gene match: 8. The CDR3 loop spans 13 amino acids. CDR3 in amino acids: CASGAGDWETQYF. The CDR3 DNA reads as TGTGCCAGCGGGGCGGGAGATTGGGAGACCCAGTACTTC.

V and J are TRBV5-1 and TRBJ1-2, with D possibly being TRBD1 (6 bases). CDR1 is SGHRS and CDR2 is YFSETQ in the germline V gene. V dropped 4 bases and J dropped 8 bases, with 21 bases sitting between them. CDR3 length: 15 amino acids. The CDR3 spells CASSVGGRSSLGYTF. The DNA of the CDR3 is TGCGCCAGCAGCGTTGGGGGCAGGAGCTCCCTCGGCTACACCTTC.

This chain links TRBV5-1 with TRBJ1-2; TRBD1 aligns across 7 bases. CDR3 size: 13 residues. With V trimmed by 4 bases and J by 8 bases, 8 bases remained unmatched. Looked up from germline, CDR1 is SGHRS and CDR2 is YFSETQ. In nucleotides, the CDR3 is TGCGCCAGCAGCCCCACCCAGGGGGTCGGCTACACCTTC. The encoded protein is CASSPTQGVGYTF.

V and J are TRBV5-4 and TRBJ1-2; tentatively, D is TRBD1 (5 bases). Germline assignment: CDR1 SGHNT and CDR2 YYREEE (reference sequence). Trimming cost V 0 bases and J 8 bases, with 11 bases left between them. The CDR3 has 13 amino acids. The chain's CDR3 is CASSLVRREGYTF. The DNA of the CDR3 is TGTGCCAGCAGCTTGGTTCGCAGGGAAGGCTACACCTTC. Drawing the rest from reference TRBV5-4 and TRBJ1-2, the complete variable domain is ETGVTQSPTHLIKTRGQQVTLRCSSQSGHNTVSWYQQALGQGPQFIFQYYREEENGRGNFPPRFSGLQFPNYSSELNVNALELDDSALYLCASSLVRREGYTFGSGTRLTVV.

The V call is TRBV28, the J call TRBJ2-1; no clear D. This CDR3 contains 15 residues. Trimming shortened V by 3 bases and J by 0 bases, and 9 bases separated the two germline ends. Germline CDR1 MDHEN, CDR2 SYDVKM. CDR3 DNA sequence: TGTGCCAGCAGTTTGGTGCCGAGCTCCTACAATGAGCAGTTCTTC. As protein: CASSLVPSSYNEQFF.

This sequence joins TRBV30 and TRBJ2-2; 8 nucleotides match TRBD2. Trimming at V came to 3 bases and at J to 0 bases, leaving 3 bases not matched to a gene. The CDR3 covers 15 residues. Looked up from germline, CDR1 is GTSNPN and CDR2 is SVGIG (reference sequence). In DNA form, the CDR3 reads TGTGCCTGGAGCCCGGGACTAGCGAACACCGGGGAGCTGTTTTTT. It translates to CAWSPGLANTGELFF.

This clone has a handful of counts. This chain links TRBV4-1 with TRBJ2-5; D is possibly TRBD1 (6 bases). Trimming pared 7 bases from V and 5 bases from J, leaving 20 bases between. Germline values: CDR1 MGHRA, CDR2 YSYEKL. This CDR3 has 15 amino acids. The CDR3 sequence: CASTTGLVTGETQYF. The CDR3 nucleotides read TGCGCCAGCACCACCGGTTTAGTTACAGGGGAGACCCAGTACTTC.

This clone showed up just a few times. This chain connects TRBV28 to TRBJ1-2, with 8 bases matching TRBD1. CDR1 MDHEN and CDR2 SYDVKM come from the germline V gene. V was pared by 6 bases and J by 4 bases, with 7 bases of the junction left unmatched. CDR3 length: 14 amino acids. The CDR3 is CASSPSDRVYGYTF. CDR3 coding DNA: TGTGCCAGCAGCCCCTCGGACAGGGTCTATGGCTACACCTTC.

The chain carries TRBV30 and TRBJ2-1, with D tentatively TRBD2 (5 bases). Germline assignment: CDR1 GTSNPN and CDR2 SVGIG (reference sequence). V gave up 1 base and J gave up 9 bases, with 22 bases separating them. The CDR3 is 16 residues long. This CDR3 is CAWSAVRAGVLGEQFF. The CDR3 DNA is TGTGCCTGGAGTGCTGTCCGGGCGGGTGTATTGGGTGAGCAGTTCTTC.

V gene TRBV5-3 combines with J gene TRBJ1-5, with D maybe TRBD1 (5 bases). TRBV5-3 qualifies as an ORF whose function is uncertain. V was pared by 3 bases and J by 5 bases, with 9 bases between. The CDR3 runs 13 residues. The DNA of the CDR3 is TGTGCCAGAAGCTGTTGGGGCCATCAGCCCCAGCATTTT. Protein sequence: CARSCWGHQPQHF.

In the case of this clone: A read error may account for a junction end that differs from germline. This CDR3 is CANSLVASGGRTGELFF. The CDR3 coding sequence is TGTGCCAACAGCTTAGTGGCTAGCGGGGGAAGAACCGGGGAGCTGTTTTTT. The V gene is TRBV7-2, the J gene TRBJ2-2, with 10 bases lining up with TRBD2. The length of the CDR3 is 17 residues. The germline CDR1 and CDR2 sequences are SGHTA and FQGNSA.

This CDR3 is CASSHPGGQLTDTQYF. In DNA, the CDR3 is TGTGCCAGCAGTCACCCGGGCGGACAGCTCACAGATACGCAGTATTTT. V is TRBV11-2 and J is TRBJ2-3; TRBD1 might be the D (6 bases). V lost 6 bases to trimming and J lost 2 bases, with 18 bases between them. CDR3 length: 16 residues. Germline V gives CDR1 SGHAT, CDR2 FQNNGV.

The CDR3 sequence: CASSLISGGAGETQYF. Written as DNA, the CDR3 is TGCGCCAGCAGCTTGATTTCGGGGGGAGCGGGAGAGACCCAGTACTTC. This chain links TRBV5-1 with TRBJ2-5, with TRBD2 identical over 7 bases. This CDR3 is 16 amino acids long. Trimming at V came to 1 base and at J to 4 bases, leaving 10 bases not matched to a gene. Germline V gives CDR1 SGHRS, CDR2 YFSETQ.

This chain joins TRBV25-1 and TRBJ2-7; D gene ambiguous. CDR3 length: 15 amino acids. Germline values: CDR1 MGHDK, CDR2 SYGVNS. Between the trimmed V and J ends, which lost 0 bases and 2 bases, there was a span of 11 bases. The CDR3 nucleotides are TGTGCCAGCAGTGAATATTTTGCAGGAACCTACGAGCAGTACTTC. This sequence encodes CASSEYFAGTYEQYF.

This clone has more than one count but fewer than ten. The V call is TRBV2, the J call TRBJ1-5, with no clear D. Germline values: CDR1 SNHLY, CDR2 FYNNEI. The V end was cut by 4 bases, the J end by 0 bases, with 7 bases between. The CDR3 runs to 14 residues. CDR3 sequence: CASSGTISNQPQHF. The DNA of the CDR3 is TGTGCCAGCAGTGGTACAATTAGCAATCAGCCCCAGCATTTT.

The chain employs TRBV12-3 or TRBV12-4 and TRBJ1-1; D call uncertain. The CDR3 covers 12 residues. The ends were cut back, 3 bases at V and 6 bases at J, with 8 bases in the middle. In DNA, the CDR3 is TGTGCCAGCAGTTTTTTTGTAGCTGAAGCTTTCTTT. This codes for CASSFFVAEAFF.

V is TRBV6-2 or TRBV6-3 and J is TRBJ1-3, with D perhaps TRBD1 (6 bases). V was clipped by 2 bases and J by 2 bases, with 7 bases between them. CDR3 length: 14 residues. Germline V gene lookup returns CDR1 MNHEY and CDR2 SVGEGT. The CDR3 protein is CASSYAGAGNTIYF. The DNA of the CDR3 is TGTGCCAGCAGTTACGCAGGGGCTGGAAACACCATATATTTT.

CDR3 sequence reads: CASSLPTGPDTQYF. The CDR3 nucleotides are TGTGCCAGCAGTTTACCCACAGGACCAGATACGCAGTATTTT. The rearrangement uses TRBV28 and TRBJ2-3; a weak D match, TRBD1 (5 bases). Trimming stripped 2 bases from V and 4 bases from J, with 10 bases between. The germline CDR1 and CDR2 sequences are MDHEN and SYDVKM. The CDR3 consists of 14 residues.